The 27 T cell receptor beta chains listed next were all sequenced from one sample in a study of human T cells and chemical hapten exposure. MiXCR, applied by TCRdb to the RACE reads, yields one record per CDR3 protein. The data show approximately 110,000 distinct CDR3 sequences, with roughly a tenth seen just once and over 3% held by the top ten. The time point is: patch test 2, 6 weeks after DPC sensitization. Treatment reported: therapeutic diphenylcyclopropenone sensitization with weekly scalp DPC. Sequenced material: whole blood, taken in connection with sensitization to the hapten diphenylcyclopropenone (DPC). These receptors were taken from a woman aged 35 to 49 with alopecia areata. Some clones in this sample may be carry-over from other donors' samples.

The gene calls are TRBV7-6 and TRBJ1-4, with TRBD1 matching over 7 bases. Germline V gene data show CDR1 as SGHVS and CDR2 as FNYEAQ. V dropped 6 bases and J dropped 8; count of bases not matched to a gene: 12. CDR3 length: 15 amino acids. CDR3 loop: CASRPRTGEGEKLFF. The DNA of the CDR3 is TGTGCCAGCAGGCCGCGTACAGGGGAGGGAGAAAAACTGTTTTTT. Supplemented by reference TRBV7-6 and TRBJ1-4, the full variable domain reads GAGVSQSPRYKVTKRGQDVALRCDPISGHVSLYWYRQALGQGPEFLTYFNYEAQQDKSGLPNDRFSAERPEGSISTLTIQRTEQRDSAMYRCASRPRTGEGEKLFFGSGTQLSVL.

In its sample, this clonotype was seen a few times. The chain uses TRBV11-2 and TRBJ1-4, with D tentatively TRBD1 (5 bases). The CDR3 is 15 amino acids. Trimming cost V 0 bases and J 5 bases, with 10 bases left between them. Germline CDR1 reads SGHAT; CDR2 reads FQNNGV. CDR3 DNA sequence: TGTGCCAGCAGCTTAGATCTGCAGGGCAATGAAAAACTGTTTTTT. It specifies CASSLDLQGNEKLFF.

This clonotype was recorded at least ten times. V is TRBV29-1 and J is TRBJ1-2; D is unclear. The CDR3 is made up of 16 amino acids. Germline V gene sequence: CDR1 SQVTM, CDR2 ANQGSEA. V shed 6 bases and J shed 0 bases, with 20 bases lying between them. The CDR3 nucleotides are TGCAGCGTCCAAGACCGAGGCCAAGGGACTAACTATGGCTACACCTTC. Translation: CSVQDRGQGTNYGYTF.

The rearrangement links TRBV25-1 to TRBJ1-2; 9 nucleotides match TRBD1. Germline loops: CDR1 MGHDK, CDR2 SYGVNS. J lost 5 bases, V lost 4 bases, and 17 bases had no gene match. The CDR3 is 18 residues long. The CDR3 sequence: CASSATTGGFSLGYGYTF. Written as DNA, the CDR3 is TGTGCCAGCAGTGCGACCACAGGGGGCTTTAGTCTCGGGTATGGCTACACCTTC.

This clonotype was detected ten times or more. The chain employs TRBV6-5 and TRBJ2-7, with TRBD2 matching over 10 bases. Germline-derived CDR1 and CDR2 are MNHEY and SVGAGI. V lost 6 bases to trimming and J lost 2 bases; unmatched junction nucleotides: 7. The CDR3 is made up of 15 amino acids. CDR3 coding DNA: TGTGCCAGCAGGTTGGGGAGCGGGGGGGCCTACGAGCAGTACTTC. This sequence encodes CASRLGSGGAYEQYF.

This clonotype has a count of ten or more. The V gene is TRBV4-1, the J gene TRBJ1-1; 7 nucleotides match TRBD1. V lost 4 bases, J lost 10 bases, and 12 bases stayed unmatched. The CDR3 has 14 amino acids. Germline loops: CDR1 MGHRA, CDR2 YSYEKL. In DNA form, the CDR3 reads TGCGCCAGCAGCCTTTCCTTTCAGGGGGTCGCAGCTTTCTTT. Encoded protein: CASSLSFQGVAAFF.

The chain links TRBV6-6 to TRBJ2-3; TRBD1 matches at 7 bases. Germline CDR1 is MNHNY and CDR2 is SVGAGI (reference sequence). The CDR3 loop spans 14 amino acids. Trimming took 5 bases from V and 6 from J; bases not matched to a gene: 8. The CDR3 sequence: CASSPPPQGDTQYF. The CDR3 DNA sequence: TGTGCCAGCAGTCCCCCCCCACAGGGGGATACGCAGTATTTT.

This chain joins TRBV6-6 and TRBJ1-3, with 7 bases that match TRBD1. Germline CDR1 is MNHNY and CDR2 is SVGAGI (reference sequence). With 2 bases clipped from V and 2 bases from J, the junction kept 6 bases outside the gene matches. The CDR3 runs 16 residues. The CDR3: CASSYSEQGTGNTIYF. CDR3 nucleotide sequence: TGTGCCAGCAGTTACAGTGAACAGGGGACTGGAAACACCATATATTTT.

This clonotype occurred a few times. V and J are TRBV4-3 and TRBJ1-2; 11 positions match TRBD1. The CDR3 is 16 residues long. CDR1 is LGHNA, CDR2 YSLEER, per germline. Trimming cost V 1 base and J 4 bases; bases outside gene matches: 5. The CDR3 loop is CASSQGRTGGVYGYTF. The CDR3 DNA reads as TGCGCCAGCAGCCAAGGCCGGACAGGGGGCGTCTATGGCTACACCTTC.

The V gene is TRBV7-6, the J gene TRBJ1-6; 7 bases line up with TRBD1. V lost 6 bases to trimming and J lost 0 bases; unmatched junction nucleotides: 5. The germline gives CDR1 SGHVS, CDR2 FNYEAQ. The CDR3 is 16 residues long. The CDR3 protein is CASRDGDSSYNSPLHF. CDR3 bases: TGTGCCAGCAGGGATGGGGACAGCTCCTATAATTCACCCCTCCACTTT.

The sample holds many counts of this clonotype. The rearrangement uses TRBV10-3 and TRBJ1-5, with a tentative D call TRBD1 (6 bases). This CDR3 spans 14 amino acids. From germline, CDR1 is ENHRY and CDR2 SYGVKD. V lost 10 bases and J lost 5, with 18 bases in between. The CDR3 DNA follows: TGTGCCACTACGTGGGGGCAGGGACATCAGCCCCAGCATTTT. Its translation: CATTWGQGHQPQHF.

The sample holds a few counts of this clonotype. The J gene is TRBJ2-4, the V gene TRBV7-2, with TRBD2 matching over 11 bases. Unmatched junction bases numbered 5, after V lost 4 bases and J lost 0 bases. This CDR3 region has 17 residues. CDR1 and CDR2 from the germline V gene are SGHTA and FQGNSA. The CDR3 sequence: CASSSSGGTIAKNIQYF. The CDR3 DNA reads as TGTGCCAGCAGCTCTAGCGGGGGGACCATAGCCAAAAACATTCAGTACTTC.

This clonotype was seen repeatedly, ten times or more. V and J are TRBV7-2 and TRBJ2-1; D remains unclear. V was trimmed by 2 bases and J by 4 bases, leaving 3 bases between them. Per germline, CDR1 SGHTA and CDR2 FQGNSA. This CDR3 has 12 residues. In DNA, the CDR3 is TGTGCCAGCAGCTTACTTTACAATGAGCAGTTCTTC. Protein sequence: CASSLLYNEQFF. The whole variable domain, filled in from reference TRBV7-2 and TRBJ2-1, reads GAGVSQSPSNKVTEKGKDVELRCDPISGHTALYWYRQSLGQGLEFLIYFQGNSAPDKSGLPSDRFSAERTGGSVSTLTIQRTQQEDSAVYLCASSLLYNEQFFGPGTRLTVL.

This clonotype was seen many times. The chain recombines TRBV7-8 with TRBJ1-1, with TRBD1 identical over 10 bases. J gave up 0 bases and V 3 bases, and 1 base lay outside the gene matches. CDR3 length: 15 amino acids. Germline V gene lookup returns CDR1 SGHVS and CDR2 FQNEAQ. The CDR3 spells CASSLGQGMNTEAFF. The CDR3 DNA reads TGTGCCAGCAGCTTGGGACAGGGGATGAACACTGAAGCTTTCTTT.

This clonotype has just a few counts. CDR3 residues: CASSEPRETGGTEAFF. The CDR3 nucleotides read TGTGCCAGCAGTGAACCCCGAGAGACAGGGGGCACTGAAGCTTTCTTT. V is TRBV25-1 and J is TRBJ1-1; 9 bases map to TRBD1. Germline CDR1 reads MGHDK; CDR2 reads SYGVNS. V trimming: 2 bases; J trimming: 4 bases; junction bases outside the gene matches: 8. The CDR3 spans 16 residues.

This clonotype was counted between two and nine times. The V call is TRBV20-1, the J call TRBJ2-7; TRBD1 is a possible D gene (5 bases). V lost 2 bases, J lost 7 bases, and 12 bases lay in between. Per the germline V gene, CDR1 is DFQATT and CDR2 is SNEGSKA (reference sequence). This CDR3 region has 12 residues. The CDR3 spells CSARPGWKEQYF. The DNA for the CDR3 is TGCAGTGCTAGACCAGGGTGGAAGGAGCAGTACTTC.

This clonotype was recorded many times. The chain carries TRBV29-1 and TRBJ2-7; a possible D gene is TRBD1 (5 bases). With 7 bases removed from V and 0 bases from J, the gap between germline ends came to 13 bases. Germline lookup yields CDR1 SQVTM and CDR2 ANQGSEA. The CDR3 has 13 residues. The chain's CDR3 is CSARTSSSYEQYF. The CDR3 bases are TGCAGCGCCAGGACATCGAGCTCCTACGAGCAGTACTTC.

This clonotype was detected many times. The chain is built from TRBV2 and TRBJ1-2, with a tentative D call TRBD1 (6 bases). Trimming took 6 bases from V and 5 from J, leaving 13 bases between them. This CDR3 has 13 residues. The germline V gene encodes CDR1 SNHLY and CDR2 FYNNEI. CDR3 protein: CASSVDRFYGYTF. The CDR3 DNA is TGTGCCAGCAGCGTAGACAGGTTTTATGGCTACACCTTC.

The chain joins TRBV21-1 to TRBJ2-1; the tabulated D call, TRBD2, remains unverified against the DNA. TRBV21-1 is deemed a pseudogene. This CDR3 has 16 amino acids. The CDR3, as DNA: TGTGCCAGCAGCCGCCCGGGACTAGCGGGTCACAATGAGCAGTTCTTC. It codes for CASSRPGLAGHNEQFF.

The rearrangement joins TRBV20-1 to TRBJ2-5, with 9 positions matching TRBD2. The ends lost 3 bases at V and 0 bases at J; junction bases unmatched: 5. This CDR3 comprises 15 residues. CDR1 and CDR2 from the germline V gene are DFQATT and SNEGSKA (reference sequence). The CDR3 region has the DNA TGCAGTGCTAGCCCCAGCGGGGGGTACCAAGAGACCCAGTACTTC. Its protein is CSASPSGGYQETQYF.

In this sample, this clonotype turned up many times. The chain has TRBV7-9 and TRBJ2-1; D is ambiguous. The CDR3 length is 17 residues. Germline V lookup: CDR1 SEHNR, CDR2 FQNEAQ (reference sequence). The V and J ends lost 2 bases and 5 bases respectively, with 19 bases between them. The CDR3 sequence: CASSLSWAGTDHNEQFF. Written as DNA, the CDR3 is TGTGCCAGCAGCTTAAGTTGGGCAGGCACAGACCACAATGAGCAGTTCTTC. Full variable domain (missing parts from reference TRBV7-9 and TRBJ2-1): DTGVSQNPRHKITKRGQNVTFRCDPISEHNRLYWYRQTLGQGPEFLTYFQNEAQLEKSRLLSDRFSAERPKGSFSTLEIQRTEQGDSAMYLCASSLSWAGTDHNEQFFGPGTRLTVL.

This clonotype was observed many times. V is TRBV12-3 or TRBV12-4 and J is TRBJ2-7, with D tentatively TRBD2 (5 bases). The ends were cut back, 6 bases at V and 4 bases at J, with 16 bases in the middle. CDR3 size: 14 residues. The CDR3 spells CASSLGLLDYEQYF. Written as DNA, the CDR3 is TGTGCCAGCAGCCTAGGACTTCTAGATTACGAGCAGTACTTC.

There are many counts of this clonotype. The rearrangement links TRBV4-2 to TRBJ1-5; D gene ambiguous. The CDR3 loop spans 18 amino acids. Germline CDR1 is LGHNA and CDR2 is YNFKEQ. Trimming took 0 bases from V and 1 from J, leaving 16 bases between them. CDR3 in DNA: TGTGCCAGCAGCCAAGAAGTGGCCGGGGAGGGCAGCAATCAGCCCCAGCATTTT. This gives the protein CASSQEVAGEGSNQPQHF.

This clonotype has a count of ten or more. This sequence joins TRBV11-2 and TRBJ1-4; 8 positions agree with TRBD1. CDR1 is SGHAT and CDR2 is FQNNGV in the germline V gene. J lost 11 bases, V lost 5 bases, and 10 bases had no gene match. This CDR3 is 14 amino acids long. The CDR3: CASSPDRAGGKLFF. CDR3 coding DNA: TGTGCCAGCAGCCCGGACAGGGCGGGAGGGAAACTGTTTTTT.

The chain joins TRBV15 to TRBJ1-4; 11 nucleotides line up with TRBD1. The germline V gene has CDR1 LNHNV and CDR2 YYDKDF (reference sequence). The junction had 6 bases not matched to a gene; V was cut back by 1 base and J by 8 bases. The CDR3 extends over 16 amino acids. DNA for the CDR3: TGTGCCACCAGCAGAGGAGAGGACAGGGGGCCGGAAAAACTGTTTTTT. Its protein product is CATSRGEDRGPEKLFF.

The rearrangement uses TRBV27 and TRBJ1-2; 7 positions match TRBD1. The CDR3 contains 14 residues. With V trimmed by 6 bases and J by 4 bases, 8 bases remained unmatched. The V gene's germline CDR1 is MNHEY and CDR2 SMNVEV (reference sequence). The CDR3 nucleotides are TGTGCCAGCAGGAGGGGGCAGGTTATCTATGGCTACACCTTC. Residues: CASRRGQVIYGYTF.

The chain is built from TRBV9 and TRBJ2-1; maybe TRBD1 (5 bases). V was clipped by 0 bases and J by 4 bases, with 11 bases between them. Per the germline V gene, CDR1 is SGDLS and CDR2 is YYNGEE. The CDR3 has 15 residues. CDR3 bases: TGTGCCAGCAGCGTAGGGAGCAGGGCTTACAATGAGCAGTTCTTC. Amino acid sequence: CASSVGSRAYNEQFF.